This T cell receptor (beta chain) was recovered during a study of cytomegalovirus exposure and HLA in healthy donors (dated by TCRdb to about 2017). For context, the study as a whole: An earlier analysis of some 620 of the donors reported about 260 Gb of sequence data and some 110 million unique TCR beta sequences obtained from about 179 million T cells. Roughly 300 gigabases of sequencing data and approximately 93 million unique TCR sequences were included in an early release covering under 650 HLA-typed donors. The genetic ancestry cluster associated with self-reported Caucasian donors included 70% to 85% of the roughly 360 genotyped donors. The study aimed to test whether signatures of past pathogen exposure could be identified by cataloging public T cell receptors. The study used immunosequencing to profile the T cell repertoires of under 700 subjects and linked those repertoires to cytomegalovirus serostatus. In addition to the first cohort of around 670 subjects, a separate validation cohort of approximately 110 different subjects was used. High-throughput TCR immunosequencing, statistical association of individual TCRs with disease status, and machine learning were combined to predict cytomegalovirus infection status. To study patterns of TCR occurrence, a later analysis re-analyzed previously published TCR beta repertoires from 600 to 750 donors and added high-resolution HLA genotyping. In the later analysis, no new phenotypic data were used to find candidate immune exposures; instead, reliance was placed on TCR beta sequences and their occurrence across donors. In an earlier analysis of 500 to 650 of the donors, high-throughput TCR beta sequencing was used to judge whether each TCR beta V gene segment behaved as functional or pseudogenic. Alongside the repertoire data, information on donor age, sex, ethnicity and CMV serostatus was compiled. A later genetic analysis used genome-wide SNP genotypes for about 65% of the roughly 670 donors, treating that subset as a discovery cohort. Every discovery cohort repertoire had been produced on one sequencing platform. Both class I and class II loci were covered by HLA typing, at four-digit resolution. Typing coverage varied by locus: roughly 629-640 donors for A, B, C, DRB1 and DQB1; under 550 for DQA1; more than 600 for DPA1; approximately 450 for DPB1. A few DR-DQ haplotypes were handled as single units for association and clustering because linkage in the cohort was strong. Among some 410 genotyped donors of the cohort, an average of approximately 250,000 unique TCR beta nucleotide sequences were sequenced per donor, roughly 20% of them non-productive.

Findings and caveats that apply to the study as a whole: Specific HLA alleles were associated with 15,000 to 20,000 TCR beta sequences at a false discovery rate of 0.05 in a later analysis. Strong co-occurrence of HLA alleles, especially DR and DQ, made assigning TCR associations to individual alleles difficult. In this cohort, only TCR beta chains were sequenced, and detectable features were limited by the absence of alpha or paired-chain data. In both the original and validation cohorts, the classifier was reported to diagnose cytomegalovirus status with high specificity and sensitivity. In an earlier analysis of around 600 of the donors, most TCR beta V segments appeared in productive rearrangements about 87% or about 30% of the time, broadly matching IMGT annotations. Correlated functional status among segregating V segments might be attributable to linkage disequilibrium, but an unknown experimental factor could not be ruled out. In a later analysis, several top co-occurrence clusters were reported to appear linked to parvovirus B19, influenza, CMV and Epstein-Barr virus. Across donors, most TCR sequences were observed very rarely, whereas some public TCRs were present in many individuals. The earlier analysis of about 600 of the donors excluded roughly 17 rarely observed V segments, including chromosome 9 orphons, because counts were too low. A later analysis found that HLA-associated TCR beta chains were more clonally expanded and had lower generation probabilities than equally common non-associated chains. Because some donors lacked HLA typing at each locus, the association tests relied only on the typed subset. In a later genetic analysis, fewer N-insertions in productive TCRs were reported among donors in an Asian-associated ancestry cluster than the 666-donor mean. According to a later analysis, most CMV-associated TCR beta chains appeared to be HLA-restricted, and the HLA associations seemed to be driven largely by CMV exposure. Sequencing depth was assumed to be roughly uniform across donors in the presence/absence analyses, though that assumption may not hold. In a later genetic analysis, a missense DCLRE1C variant was associated with V-gene and J-gene trimming of TCR beta chains, and the association was replicated in an independent cohort. A total of fewer than 200 TCR beta chains were listed by the study as associated with cytomegalovirus. According to a later analysis, TCR association rates differed among HLA loci, with DRB1 alleles showing the most associated TCRs and HLA-C alleles showing the fewest. The authors suggested that the approach could potentially be extended to other disease states and immunological phenotypes. A few of the identified cytomegalovirus-associated TCR beta chains were confirmed in vitro to be specific for cytomegalovirus antigens. A group of highly shared sequence variants was considered likely to be a technical artifact of the sequencing pipeline. A further reported finding was that TCR beta sequences accurately predicted the HLA-A and HLA-B alleles for most subjects in the first cohort. Immune exposure information for the cohort was limited to CMV serostatus.

The cohort consisted of hundreds of healthy bone marrow donors. At the time of sampling, every cohort member was nominally healthy, though immune exposures that went unrecorded were likely present. The donor was CMV seropositive and was included in the group of some 290 seropositive cohort members. A peripheral blood sample was collected from each donor, and TCR beta sequencing was performed on peripheral blood mononuclear cells. The Qiagen DNeasy Blood Extraction Kit was used to extract genomic DNA from the blood cell samples. As for this clone: No cognate antigen has been identified for it.

The method was the immunoSEQ multiplex PCR assay. The multiplex PCR relied on a mix of 60 forward primers for TCR Vbeta segments and 13 reverse primers for TCR Jbeta segments. The CDR3 region of rearranged TCR beta genes was amplified from genomic DNA with a multiplex PCR assay. On the Illumina HiSeq System, the amplified TCR beta libraries were sequenced as 87-base-pair reads. On the study's bioinformatics: In a later analysis, roughly 80 million unique TCR beta chains were counted across the 666 repertoires, and some 10 million of these chains were shared by at least two donors. A nearest-neighbor algorithm error-corrected the raw reads and collapsed the reads into unique sequences, merging closely related sequences to remove PCR and sequencing errors. V, D and J gene segments were assigned by aligning CDR3 sequences to IMGT reference sequences. For a sequence to be retained, a match of at least six nucleotides was required to both a V gene segment and a J gene segment. A rearrangement counted as productive if the CDR3 had no stop codons and remained in frame with V and J, and every other rearrangement counted as non-productive. Following IMGT convention, CDR3 was defined as the stretch from the second conserved V-encoded cysteine up to the conserved J-encoded phenylalanine. The earlier analysis of a few hundred of the donors excluded any sequence lacking an unambiguous match to a single V gene segment. An earlier analysis of several hundred of the donors called V segments functional above 56.7% productive rearrangements and segregating when the between-donor standard deviation exceeded 5%. A statistical classification framework was built to diagnose cytomegalovirus status from the catalog of TCR beta chain sequences. In a later analysis, TCR nucleotide sequences were compared against IMGT/GENE-DB human TR gene sequences so that V and J genes could be assigned. A later analysis assigned CDR3 sequences and most-parsimonious VDJ recombination scenarios with the TCRdist pipeline. In a later analysis, each TCR beta chain was defined by its CDR3 amino acid sequence together with its V-gene family, and reads without a unique V-gene family were excluded. A later analysis removed 592 highly shared, low-generation-probability nucleotide sequences to deal with suspected cross-contamination and a sequencing artifact. In a later analysis, a clonal expansion index was calculated for each public chain from normalized within-repertoire ranks of inferred template counts. A later analysis computed generation probabilities with a VDJ recombination model fitted to out-of-frame rearrangements, and checked the results against IGoR. A later analysis scored TCR-TCR, TCR-HLA and TCR-CMV co-occurrence with hypergeometric tests, applying a repertoire-size bias correction to TCR pairs. False discovery rates were estimated in a later analysis by permuting HLA or CMV assignments 20 times. A later analysis grouped co-occurring TCRs with DBSCAN, adding TCRdist sequence similarity when clustering within HLA-allele-positive subsets. For co-occurrence clustering, repertoires with fewer than 30,000 or more than 120,000 public chains were excluded, along with four or five repertoires with anomalous nucleotide sharing. Imported from immuneACCESS, the table was reduced by TCRdb to in-frame sequences with V and J called. These copies leave out some clones; in studies compared against another copy, an unresolved V gene accounts for under half, and the cause of the remainder is not known. That table furnishes V, J and clone size, whereas the DNA furnished D and trimming. For this sample, the table gives roughly 57,000 clones. The top ten hold around 12% of the sample.

Sequenced input: PBMCs. The TCR originated in a man aged 18-30 years in good health and CMV-seropositive.

The DNA sequence follows: TGTGCCAGCAGCGTGGCCGCAGGACAGGGGGTGACAGATACGCAGTATTTT. Translated, this is CASSVAAGQGVTDTQYF. The sequence links TRBV9 to TRBJ2-3, and 10 junction bases match TRBD1. From the cysteine up to the phenylalanine, the CDR3 has a length of 17 residues. The only DNA kept is the CDR3, 51 bases in frame from the first base. CDR1 SGDLS and CDR2 YYNGEE were looked up in the germline V gene. V has 2 bases trimmed and J has 3 bases trimmed; junction bases matching no gene number 9.